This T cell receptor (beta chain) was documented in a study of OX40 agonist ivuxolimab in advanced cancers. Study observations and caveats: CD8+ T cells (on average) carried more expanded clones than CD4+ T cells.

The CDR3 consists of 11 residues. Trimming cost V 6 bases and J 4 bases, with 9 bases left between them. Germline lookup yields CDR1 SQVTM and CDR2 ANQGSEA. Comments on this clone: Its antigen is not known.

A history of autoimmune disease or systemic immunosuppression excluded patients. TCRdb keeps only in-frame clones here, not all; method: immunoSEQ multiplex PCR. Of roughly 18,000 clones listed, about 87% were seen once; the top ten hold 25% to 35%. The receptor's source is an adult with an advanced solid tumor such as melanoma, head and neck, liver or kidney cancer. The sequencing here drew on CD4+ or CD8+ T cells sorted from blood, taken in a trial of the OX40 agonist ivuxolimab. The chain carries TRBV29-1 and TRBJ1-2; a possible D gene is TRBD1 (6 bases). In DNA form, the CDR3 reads TGCAGCGTCCGGGACACCTATGGCTACACCTTC. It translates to CSVRDTYGYTF.